These T cell receptor beta chains were read from a single sample in a study of cytomegalovirus exposure and HLA in healthy donors. Generated by immunoSEQ multiplex PCR, the TCRdb table keeps only in-frame clones and is missing some. The repertoire holds roughly 180,000 clones, with 77% as singletons. The sequencing input was PBMCs. The receptors derive from an older woman in good health and CMV-seropositive. The CDR3 runs from the conserved cysteine through the conserved F or W. Fields, in order: V gene, J gene, D gene, clone size, CDR3 protein, CDR3 DNA. The D gene is left open where the match is weak. Only some rows state a clone size, as once, few, many or a class for expanded clones.

>TRBV7-2|TRBJ1-1|.|.
CASSLKGENTEAFF
TGTGCCAGCAGCTTAAAAGGAGAGAACACTGAAGCTTTCTTT
>TRBV7-2|TRBJ2-1|.|once
CASSFRDNLFF
TGTGCCAGCAGCTTCCGGGACAACCTGTTCTTC
>TRBV5-6|TRBJ1-4|.|.
CASSLGWRINEKLFF
TGTGCCAGCAGCTTGGGCTGGAGGATAAATGAAAAACTGTTTTTT
>TRBV7-8|TRBJ2-7|.|.
CASSGDRTYEQYF
TGTGCCAGCAGCGGTGACAGAACCTACGAGCAGTACTTC
>TRBV15|TRBJ1-5|TRBD1|.
CATSGSTGGVSQPQHF
TGTGCCACCAGCGGGTCGACAGGGGGAGTTAGTCAGCCCCAGCATTTT
>TRBV19|TRBJ2-6|.|.
CASSIRLGEANVLTF
TGTGCCAGTAGTATAAGATTAGGGGAGGCCAACGTCCTGACTTTC
>TRBV28|TRBJ1-1|TRBD1|few
CASSLVQGLRGEAFF
TGTGCCAGCAGTTTAGTACAGGGGCTGAGAGGTGAAGCTTTCTTT
>TRBV5-6|TRBJ2-7|TRBD1|.
CASSSYGTGKTYEQYF
TGTGCCAGCAGCTCCTACGGGACAGGGAAGACCTACGAGCAGTACTTC
>TRBV5-4|TRBJ2-2|TRBD2|.
CASSRGTSGGLTGELFF
TGTGCCAGCAGCCGCGGGACTAGCGGGGGACTCACCGGGGAGCTGTTTTTT
>TRBV7-9|TRBJ1-1|.|.
CASSLGQGQRAFF
TGTGCCAGCAGCTTAGGGCAGGGGCAAAGGGCTTTCTTT